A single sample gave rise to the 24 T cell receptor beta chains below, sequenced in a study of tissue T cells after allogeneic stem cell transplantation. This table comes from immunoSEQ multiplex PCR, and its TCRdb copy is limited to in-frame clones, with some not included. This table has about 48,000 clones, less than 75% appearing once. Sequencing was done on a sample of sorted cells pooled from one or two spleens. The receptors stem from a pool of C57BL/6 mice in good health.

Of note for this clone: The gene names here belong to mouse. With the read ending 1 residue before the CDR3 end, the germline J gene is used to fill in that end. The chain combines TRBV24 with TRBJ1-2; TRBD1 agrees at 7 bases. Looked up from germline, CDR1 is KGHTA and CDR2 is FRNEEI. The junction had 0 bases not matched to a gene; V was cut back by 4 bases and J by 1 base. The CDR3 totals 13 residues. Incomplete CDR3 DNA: TGTGCCAGCAGTCACAGGGGAAACTCCGACTACACC. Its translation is CASSHRGNSDYT. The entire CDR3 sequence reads CASSHRGNSDYTF.

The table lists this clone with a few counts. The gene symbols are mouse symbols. CDR3 protein: CASSQEDGYEQYF. The DNA read from the CDR3 is TGTGCCAGCAGCCAAGAGGACGGCTATGAACAGTAC. The J gene is TRBJ2-7, the V gene TRBV5; D is unresolved. The read ends 1 residue early relative to the CDR3; the germline J gene fills the gap. The ends were cut back, 0 bases at V and 3 bases at J, with 6 bases in the middle. The CDR3 has 13 amino acids. The germline CDR1 and CDR2 sequences are LGHNA and YNLKQL (reference sequence).

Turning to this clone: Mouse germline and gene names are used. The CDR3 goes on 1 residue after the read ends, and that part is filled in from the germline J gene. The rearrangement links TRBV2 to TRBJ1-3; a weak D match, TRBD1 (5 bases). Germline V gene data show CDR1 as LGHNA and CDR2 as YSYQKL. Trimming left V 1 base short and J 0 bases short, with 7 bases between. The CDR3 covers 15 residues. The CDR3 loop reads CASSQGRASGNTLYF. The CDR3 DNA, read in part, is TGTGCCAGCAGCCAAGGCAGGGCTTCTGGAAATACGCTCTAT.

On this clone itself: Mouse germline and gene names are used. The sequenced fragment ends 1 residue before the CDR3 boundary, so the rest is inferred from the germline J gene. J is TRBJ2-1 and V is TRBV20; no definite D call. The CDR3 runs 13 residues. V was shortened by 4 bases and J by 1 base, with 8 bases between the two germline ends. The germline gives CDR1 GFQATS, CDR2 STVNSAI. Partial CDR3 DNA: TGTGGTGCTAACCGGGAGAACTATGCTGAGCAGTTC. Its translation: CGANRENYAEQF. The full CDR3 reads CGANRENYAEQFF.

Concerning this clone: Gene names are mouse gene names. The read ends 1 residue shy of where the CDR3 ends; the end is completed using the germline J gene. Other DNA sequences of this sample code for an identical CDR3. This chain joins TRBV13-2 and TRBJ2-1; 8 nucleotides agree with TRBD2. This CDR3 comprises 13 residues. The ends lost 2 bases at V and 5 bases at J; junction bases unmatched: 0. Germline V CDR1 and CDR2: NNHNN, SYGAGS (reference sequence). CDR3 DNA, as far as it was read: TGTGCCAGCGGTGACTGGGGGGATGCTGAGCAGTTC. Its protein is CASGDWGDAEQF. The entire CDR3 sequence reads CASGDWGDAEQFF.

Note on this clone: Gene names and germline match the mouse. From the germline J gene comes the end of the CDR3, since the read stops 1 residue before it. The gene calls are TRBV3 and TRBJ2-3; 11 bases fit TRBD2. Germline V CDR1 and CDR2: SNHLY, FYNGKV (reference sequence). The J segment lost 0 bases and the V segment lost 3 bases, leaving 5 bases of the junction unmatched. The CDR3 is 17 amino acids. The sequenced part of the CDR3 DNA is TGTGCCAGCAGCTTTGGGACTGGGGGTACTAGTGCAGAAACGCTGTAT. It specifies CASSFGTGGTSAETLY. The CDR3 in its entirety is CASSFGTGGTSAETLYF.

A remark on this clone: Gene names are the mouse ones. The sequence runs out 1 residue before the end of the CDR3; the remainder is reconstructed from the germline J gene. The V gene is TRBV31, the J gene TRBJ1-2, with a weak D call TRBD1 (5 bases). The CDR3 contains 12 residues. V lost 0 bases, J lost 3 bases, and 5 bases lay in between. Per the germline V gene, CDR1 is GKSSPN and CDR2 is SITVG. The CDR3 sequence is CAWSLGDSDYTF. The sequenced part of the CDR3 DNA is TGTGCCTGGAGTCTAGGGGACTCCGACTACACC.

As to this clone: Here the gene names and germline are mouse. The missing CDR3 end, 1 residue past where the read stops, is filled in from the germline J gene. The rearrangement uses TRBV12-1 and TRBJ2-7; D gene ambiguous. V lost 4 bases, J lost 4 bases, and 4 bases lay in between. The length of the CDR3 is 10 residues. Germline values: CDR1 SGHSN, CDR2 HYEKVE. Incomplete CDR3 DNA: TGTGCCAGCTCAGGGTATGAACAGTAC. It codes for CASSGYEQY. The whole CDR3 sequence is CASSGYEQYF.

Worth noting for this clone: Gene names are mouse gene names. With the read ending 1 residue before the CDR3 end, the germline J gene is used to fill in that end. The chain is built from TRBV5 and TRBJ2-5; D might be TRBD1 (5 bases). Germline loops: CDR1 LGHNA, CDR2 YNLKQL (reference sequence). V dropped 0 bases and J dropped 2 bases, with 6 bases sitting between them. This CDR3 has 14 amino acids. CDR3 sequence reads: CASSQERGQDTQYF. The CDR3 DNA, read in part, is TGTGCCAGCAGCCAAGAGAGGGGCCAAGACACCCAGTAC.

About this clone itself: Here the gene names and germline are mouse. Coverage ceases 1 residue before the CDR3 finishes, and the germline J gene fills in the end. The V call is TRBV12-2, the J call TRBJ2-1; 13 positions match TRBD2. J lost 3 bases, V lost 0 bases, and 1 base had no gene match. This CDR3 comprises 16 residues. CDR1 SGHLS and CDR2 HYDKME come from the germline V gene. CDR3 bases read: TGTGCCAGCTCTCTCGGGGACTGGGGGGGCTATGCTGAGCAGTTC. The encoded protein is CASSLGDWGGYAEQF. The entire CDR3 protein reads CASSLGDWGGYAEQFF.

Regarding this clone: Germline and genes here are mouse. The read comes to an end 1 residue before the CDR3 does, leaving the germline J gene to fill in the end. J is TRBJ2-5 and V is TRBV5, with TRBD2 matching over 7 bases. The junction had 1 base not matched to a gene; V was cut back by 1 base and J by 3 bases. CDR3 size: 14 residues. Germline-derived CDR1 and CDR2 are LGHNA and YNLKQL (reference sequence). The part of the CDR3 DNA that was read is TGTGCCAGCAGCCAAGCTGGGGGTCAAGACACCCAGTAC. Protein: CASSQAGGQDTQY. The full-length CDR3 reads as CASSQAGGQDTQYF.

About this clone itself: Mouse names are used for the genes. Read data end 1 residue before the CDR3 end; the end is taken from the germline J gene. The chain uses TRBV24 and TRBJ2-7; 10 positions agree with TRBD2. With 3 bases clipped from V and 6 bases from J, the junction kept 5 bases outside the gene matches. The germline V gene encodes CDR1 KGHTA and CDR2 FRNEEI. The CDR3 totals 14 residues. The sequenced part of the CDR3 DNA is TGTGCCAGCAGTCTAAGGGACTGGGGTCTTGAACAGTAC. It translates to CASSLRDWGLEQY. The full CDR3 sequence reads CASSLRDWGLEQYF.

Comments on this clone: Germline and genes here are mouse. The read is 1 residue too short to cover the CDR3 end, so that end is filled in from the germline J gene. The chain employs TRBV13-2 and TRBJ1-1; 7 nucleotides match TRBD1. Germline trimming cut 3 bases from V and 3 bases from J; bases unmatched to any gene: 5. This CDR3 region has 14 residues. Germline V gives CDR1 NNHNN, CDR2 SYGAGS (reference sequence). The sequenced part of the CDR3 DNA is TGTGCCAGCGGTGGAAGACAGGGAGACACAGAAGTCTTC. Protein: CASGGRQGDTEVF. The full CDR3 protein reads CASGGRQGDTEVFF.

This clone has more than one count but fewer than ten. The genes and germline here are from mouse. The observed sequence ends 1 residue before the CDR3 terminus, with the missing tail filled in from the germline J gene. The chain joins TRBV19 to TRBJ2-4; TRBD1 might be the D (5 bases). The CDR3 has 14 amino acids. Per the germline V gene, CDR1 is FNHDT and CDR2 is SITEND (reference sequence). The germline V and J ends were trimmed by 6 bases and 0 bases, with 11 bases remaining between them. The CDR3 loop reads CASTPDNSQNTLYF. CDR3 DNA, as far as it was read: TGTGCCAGCACCCCGGACAATAGTCAAAACACCTTGTAC.

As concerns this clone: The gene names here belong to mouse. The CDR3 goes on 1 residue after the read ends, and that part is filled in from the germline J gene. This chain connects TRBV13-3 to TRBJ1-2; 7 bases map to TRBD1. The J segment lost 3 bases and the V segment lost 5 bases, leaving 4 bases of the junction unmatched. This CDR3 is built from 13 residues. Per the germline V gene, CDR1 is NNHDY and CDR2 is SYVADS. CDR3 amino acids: CASSEGADSDYTF. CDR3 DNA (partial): TGTGCCAGCAGCGAGGGGGCGGACTCCGACTACACC.

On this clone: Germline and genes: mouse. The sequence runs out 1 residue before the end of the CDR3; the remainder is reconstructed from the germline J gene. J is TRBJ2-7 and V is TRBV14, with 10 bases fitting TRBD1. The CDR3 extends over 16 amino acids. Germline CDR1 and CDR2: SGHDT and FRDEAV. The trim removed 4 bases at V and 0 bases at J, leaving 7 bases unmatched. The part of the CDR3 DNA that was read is TGTGCCAGCAGTCTCCCGGGACAGGGGAGCTCCTATGAACAGTAC. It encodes CASSLPGQGSSYEQY. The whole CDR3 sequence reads CASSLPGQGSSYEQYF.

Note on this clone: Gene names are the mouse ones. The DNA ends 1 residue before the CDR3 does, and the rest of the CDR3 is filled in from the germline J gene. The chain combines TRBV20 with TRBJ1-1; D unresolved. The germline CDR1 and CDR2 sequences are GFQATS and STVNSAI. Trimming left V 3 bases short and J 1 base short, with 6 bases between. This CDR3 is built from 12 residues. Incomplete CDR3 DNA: TGTGGTGCTAGAGATGGGAACACAGAAGTCTTC. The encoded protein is CGARDGNTEVF. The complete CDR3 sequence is CGARDGNTEVFF.

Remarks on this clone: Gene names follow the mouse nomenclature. CDR3 DNA (partial): TGTGCTAGCAGTTTAAACGAAAGATTATTT. It specifies CASSLNERLF. The complete CDR3 sequence is CASSLNERLFF. The chain carries TRBV29 and TRBJ1-4; D is undetermined. The sequence runs out 1 residue before the end of the CDR3; the remainder is reconstructed from the germline J gene. CDR1 and CDR2 from the germline V gene are MSHET and SYDVDS. The CDR3 has 11 amino acids. The ends were cut back, 2 bases at V and 5 bases at J, with 0 bases in the middle. Full variable domain (remainder filled in from reference TRBV29 and TRBJ1-4): DMKVTQMPRYLIKRMGENVLLECGQDMSHETMYWYRQDPGLGLQLIYISYDVDSNSEGDIPKGYRVSRKKREHFSLILDSAKTNQTSVYFCASSLNERLFFGHGTKLSVL.

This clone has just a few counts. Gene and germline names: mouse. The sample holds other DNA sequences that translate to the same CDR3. The CDR3 loop is CASSQDLGYEQYF. Incomplete CDR3 DNA: TGTGCCAGCAGCCAAGATTTGGGATATGAACAGTAC. The V and J genes are TRBV2 and TRBJ2-7; no clear D. The CDR3 goes on 1 residue after the read ends, and that part is filled in from the germline J gene. Trimming removed 0 bases at V and 4 bases at J, with 7 bases between. The germline V gene encodes CDR1 LGHNA and CDR2 YSYQKL. CDR3 size: 13 residues.

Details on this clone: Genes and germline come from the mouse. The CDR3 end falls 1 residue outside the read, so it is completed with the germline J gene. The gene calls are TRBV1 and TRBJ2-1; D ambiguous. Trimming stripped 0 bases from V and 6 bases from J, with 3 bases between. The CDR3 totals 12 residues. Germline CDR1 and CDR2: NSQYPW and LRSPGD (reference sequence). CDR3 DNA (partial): TGCACCTGCAGTGCAGACGGTGCTGAGCAGTTC. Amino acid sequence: CTCSADGAEQF. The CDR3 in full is CTCSADGAEQFF. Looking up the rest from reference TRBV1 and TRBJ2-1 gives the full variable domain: VTLLEQNPRWRLVPRGQAVNLRCILKNSQYPWMSWYQQDLQKQLQWLFTLRSPGDKEVKSLPGADYLATRVTDTELRLQVANMSQGRTLYCTCSADGAEQFFGPGTRLTVL.

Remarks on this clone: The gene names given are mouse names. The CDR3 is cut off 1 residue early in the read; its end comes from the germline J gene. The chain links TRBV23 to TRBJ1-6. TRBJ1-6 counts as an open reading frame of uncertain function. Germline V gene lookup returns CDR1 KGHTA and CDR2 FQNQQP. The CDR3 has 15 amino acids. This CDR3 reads CSSSQSGSYNSPLYF. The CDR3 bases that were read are TGCTCCAGCAGTCAATCGGGTTCCTATAATTCGCCCCTCTAC.

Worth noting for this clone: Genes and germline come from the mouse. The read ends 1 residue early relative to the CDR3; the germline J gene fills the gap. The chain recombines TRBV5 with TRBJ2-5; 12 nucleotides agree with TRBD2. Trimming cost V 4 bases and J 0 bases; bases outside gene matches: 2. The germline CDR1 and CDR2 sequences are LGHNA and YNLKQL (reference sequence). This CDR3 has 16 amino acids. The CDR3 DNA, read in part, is TGTGCCAGCAGCCGGGGACTGGGGGGTAACCAAGACACCCAGTAC. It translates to CASSRGLGGNQDTQY. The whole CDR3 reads CASSRGLGGNQDTQYF.

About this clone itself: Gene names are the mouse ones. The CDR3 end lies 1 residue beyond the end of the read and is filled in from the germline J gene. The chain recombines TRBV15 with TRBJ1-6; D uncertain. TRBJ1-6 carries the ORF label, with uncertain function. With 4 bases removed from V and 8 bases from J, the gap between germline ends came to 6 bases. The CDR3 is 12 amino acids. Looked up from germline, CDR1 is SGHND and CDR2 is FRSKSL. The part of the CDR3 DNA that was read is TGTGCCAGCAGTTCTAGGGATTCGCCCCTCTAC. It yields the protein CASSSRDSPLY. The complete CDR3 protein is CASSSRDSPLYF.

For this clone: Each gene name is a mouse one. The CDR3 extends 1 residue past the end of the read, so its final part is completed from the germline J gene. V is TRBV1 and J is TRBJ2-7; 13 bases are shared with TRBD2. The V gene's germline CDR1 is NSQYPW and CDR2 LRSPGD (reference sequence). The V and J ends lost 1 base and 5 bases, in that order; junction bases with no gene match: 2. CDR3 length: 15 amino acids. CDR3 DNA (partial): TGCACCTGCAGTGCAGCCGGGACTGGGGGGGATGAACAGTAC. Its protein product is CTCSAAGTGGDEQY. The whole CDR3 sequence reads CTCSAAGTGGDEQYF.